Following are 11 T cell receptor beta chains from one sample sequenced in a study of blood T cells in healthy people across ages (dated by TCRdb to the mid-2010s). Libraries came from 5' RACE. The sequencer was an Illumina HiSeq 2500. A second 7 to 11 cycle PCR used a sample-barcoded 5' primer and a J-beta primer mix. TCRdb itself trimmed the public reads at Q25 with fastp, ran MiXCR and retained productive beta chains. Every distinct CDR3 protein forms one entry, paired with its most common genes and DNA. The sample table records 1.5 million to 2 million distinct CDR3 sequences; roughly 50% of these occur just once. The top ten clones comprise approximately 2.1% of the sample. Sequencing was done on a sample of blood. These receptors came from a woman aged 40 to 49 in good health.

Here the CDR3 reads CASSLGLRTQYF. In nucleotides, the CDR3 is TGTGCCAGCAGCTTGGGGCTGAGAACCCAGTACTTC. The rearrangement uses TRBV11-2 and TRBJ2-7; the D gene is possibly TRBD1 (5 bases). The CDR3 length is 12 residues. V lost 3 bases and J lost 10, with 13 bases in between. The germline CDR1 and CDR2 sequences are SGHAT and FQNNGV.

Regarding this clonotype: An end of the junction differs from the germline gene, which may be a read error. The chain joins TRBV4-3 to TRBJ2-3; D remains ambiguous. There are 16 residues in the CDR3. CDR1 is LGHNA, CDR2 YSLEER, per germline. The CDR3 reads CASSQGRGVDTDTQSF. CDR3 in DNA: TGCGCCAGCAGCCAAGGTCGAGGAGTTGACACAGATACGCAGTCTTTT.

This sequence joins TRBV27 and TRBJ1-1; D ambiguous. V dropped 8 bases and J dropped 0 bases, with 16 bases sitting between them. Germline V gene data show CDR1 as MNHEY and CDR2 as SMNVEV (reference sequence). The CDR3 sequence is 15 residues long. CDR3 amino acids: CASFPLRGMNTEAFF. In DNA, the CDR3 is TGTGCCAGCTTCCCTCTCCGGGGAATGAACACTGAAGCTTTCTTT.

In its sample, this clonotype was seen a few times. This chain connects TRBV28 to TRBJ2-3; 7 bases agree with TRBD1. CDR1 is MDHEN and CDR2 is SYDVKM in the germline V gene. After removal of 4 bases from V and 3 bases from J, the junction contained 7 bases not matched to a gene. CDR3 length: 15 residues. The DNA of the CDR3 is TGTGCCAGCAGTTCAACAGGGGTACGAACAGATACGCAGTATTTT. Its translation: CASSSTGVRTDTQYF. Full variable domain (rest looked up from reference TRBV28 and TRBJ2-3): DVKVTQSSRYLVKRTGEKVFLECVQDMDHENMFWYRQDPGLGLRLIYFSYDVKMKEKGDIPEGYSVSREKKERFSLILESASTNQTSMYLCASSSTGVRTDTQYFGPGTRLTVL.

CDR3 residues: CASSEGRRYGYTF. CDR3 coding DNA: TGCGCCAGCAGTGAGGGAAGGCGGTATGGCTACACCTTC. The J gene is TRBJ1-2, the V gene TRBV10-2, with unresolved D. CDR3 length: 13 amino acids. The V end lost 2 bases, the J end lost 5 bases, and 9 bases lay between the germline ends. Germline V gene sequence: CDR1 WSHSY, CDR2 SAAADI.

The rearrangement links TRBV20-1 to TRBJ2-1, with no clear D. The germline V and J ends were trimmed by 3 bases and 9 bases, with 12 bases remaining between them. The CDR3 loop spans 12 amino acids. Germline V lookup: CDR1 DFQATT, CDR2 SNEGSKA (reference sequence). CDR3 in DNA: TGCAGTGCTAGTGGTGTAGGTTTTGAGCAGTTCTTC. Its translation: CSASGVGFEQFF.

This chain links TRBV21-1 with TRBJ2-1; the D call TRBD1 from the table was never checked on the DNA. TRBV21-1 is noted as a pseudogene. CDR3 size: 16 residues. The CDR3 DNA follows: TGTGCCAGCAGCAAACACCGGGGTTTACTCGCCGGTGAGCAGTTCTTC. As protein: CASSKHRGLLAGEQFF.

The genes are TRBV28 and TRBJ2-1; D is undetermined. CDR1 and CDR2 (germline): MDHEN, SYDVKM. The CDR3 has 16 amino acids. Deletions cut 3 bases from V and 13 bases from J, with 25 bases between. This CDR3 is CASSFPSLGSQETQFF. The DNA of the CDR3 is TGTGCCAGCAGTTTCCCTTCCCTAGGCTCCCAAGAGACCCAGTTCTTC.

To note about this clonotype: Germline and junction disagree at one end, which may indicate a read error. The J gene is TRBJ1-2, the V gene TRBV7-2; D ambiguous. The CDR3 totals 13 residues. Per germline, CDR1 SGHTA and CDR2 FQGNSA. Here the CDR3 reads CASGLVADYGYTF. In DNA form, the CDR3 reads TGTGCCAGCGGCTTAGTGGCAGACTATGGCTACACCTTC. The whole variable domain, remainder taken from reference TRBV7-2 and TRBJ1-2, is GAGVSQSPSNKVTEKGKDVELRCDPISGHTALYWYRQSLGQGLEFLIYFQGNSAPDKSGLPSDRFSAERTGGSVSTLTIQRTQQEDSAVYLCASGLVADYGYTFGSGTRLTVV.

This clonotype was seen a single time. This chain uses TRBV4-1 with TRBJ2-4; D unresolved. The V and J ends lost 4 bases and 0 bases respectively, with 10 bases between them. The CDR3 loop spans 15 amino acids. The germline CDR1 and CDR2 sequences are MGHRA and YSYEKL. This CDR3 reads CASSPRQEAKNIQYF. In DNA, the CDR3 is TGCGCCAGCAGCCCACGCCAGGAAGCCAAAAACATTCAGTACTTC.

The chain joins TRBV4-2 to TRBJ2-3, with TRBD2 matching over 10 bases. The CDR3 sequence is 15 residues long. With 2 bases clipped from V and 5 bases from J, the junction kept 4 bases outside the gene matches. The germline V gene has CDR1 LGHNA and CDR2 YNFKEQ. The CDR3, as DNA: TGTGCCAGCAGCCAATTAAGCGGGGGGGTAGATACGCAGTATTTT. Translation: CASSQLSGGVDTQYF.